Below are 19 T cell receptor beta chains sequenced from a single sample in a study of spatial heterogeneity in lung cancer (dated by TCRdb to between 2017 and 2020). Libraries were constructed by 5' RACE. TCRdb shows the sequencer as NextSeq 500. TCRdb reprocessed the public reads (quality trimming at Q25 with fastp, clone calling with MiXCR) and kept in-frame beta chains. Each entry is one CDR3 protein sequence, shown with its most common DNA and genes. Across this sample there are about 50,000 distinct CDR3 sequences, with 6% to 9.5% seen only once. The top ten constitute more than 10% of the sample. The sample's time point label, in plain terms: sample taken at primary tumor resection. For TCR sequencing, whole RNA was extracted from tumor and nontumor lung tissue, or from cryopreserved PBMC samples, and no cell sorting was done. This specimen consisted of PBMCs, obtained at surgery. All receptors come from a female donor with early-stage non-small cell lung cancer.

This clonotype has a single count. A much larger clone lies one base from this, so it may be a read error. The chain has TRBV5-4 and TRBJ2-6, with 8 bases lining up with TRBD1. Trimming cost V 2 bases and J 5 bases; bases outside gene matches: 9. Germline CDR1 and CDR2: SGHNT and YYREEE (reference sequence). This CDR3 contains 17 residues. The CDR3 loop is CASSLQGVRSRANVLTF. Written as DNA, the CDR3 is TGTGCCAGCAGCTTACAGGGGGTGAGGTCTCGGGCCAACGTCCTGACTTTC.

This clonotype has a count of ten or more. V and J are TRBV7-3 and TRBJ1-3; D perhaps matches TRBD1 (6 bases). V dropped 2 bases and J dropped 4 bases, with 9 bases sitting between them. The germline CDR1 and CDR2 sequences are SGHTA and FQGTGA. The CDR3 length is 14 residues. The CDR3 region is CASSLGGHGNTIYF. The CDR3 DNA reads TGTGCCAGCAGCTTAGGGGGGCACGGAAACACCATATATTTT.

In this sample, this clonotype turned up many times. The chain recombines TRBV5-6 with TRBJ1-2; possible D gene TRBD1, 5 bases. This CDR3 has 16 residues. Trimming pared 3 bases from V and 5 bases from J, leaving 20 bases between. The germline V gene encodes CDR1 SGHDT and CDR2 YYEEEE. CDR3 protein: CASSSENQGRGYGYTF. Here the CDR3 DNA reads TGTGCCAGCAGCTCAGAGAACCAGGGAAGGGGTTATGGCTACACCTTC.

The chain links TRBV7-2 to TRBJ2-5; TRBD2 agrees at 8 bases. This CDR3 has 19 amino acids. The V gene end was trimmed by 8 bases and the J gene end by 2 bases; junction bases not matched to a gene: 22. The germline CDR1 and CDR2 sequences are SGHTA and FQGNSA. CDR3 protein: CASRKLPLGLAGRQETQYF. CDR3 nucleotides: TGTGCCAGCCGCAAGCTACCTCTGGGGCTAGCGGGTCGGCAAGAGACCCAGTACTTC. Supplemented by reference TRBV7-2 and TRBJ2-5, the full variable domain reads GAGVSQSPSNKVTEKGKDVELRCDPISGHTALYWYRQSLGQGLEFLIYFQGNSAPDKSGLPSDRFSAERTGGSVSTLTIQRTQQEDSAVYLCASRKLPLGLAGRQETQYFGPGTRLLVL.

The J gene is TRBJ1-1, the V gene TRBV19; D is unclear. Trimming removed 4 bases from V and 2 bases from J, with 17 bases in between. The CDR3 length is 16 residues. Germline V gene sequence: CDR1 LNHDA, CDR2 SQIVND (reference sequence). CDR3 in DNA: TGTGCCAGTAGTACTCTCCTTCGGGGTGATAACACTGAAGCTTTCTTT. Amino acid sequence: CASSTLLRGDNTEAFF.

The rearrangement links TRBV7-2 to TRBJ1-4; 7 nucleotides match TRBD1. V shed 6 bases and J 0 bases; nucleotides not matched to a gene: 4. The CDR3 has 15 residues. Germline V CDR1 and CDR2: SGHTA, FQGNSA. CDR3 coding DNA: TGTGCCAGCAGGAGACAGGGTGCAACTAATGAAAAACTGTTTTTT. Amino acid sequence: CASRRQGATNEKLFF. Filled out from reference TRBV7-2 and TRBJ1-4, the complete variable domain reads GAGVSQSPSNKVTEKGKDVELRCDPISGHTALYWYRQSLGQGLEFLIYFQGNSAPDKSGLPSDRFSAERTGGSVSTLTIQRTQQEDSAVYLCASRRQGATNEKLFFGSGTQLSVL.

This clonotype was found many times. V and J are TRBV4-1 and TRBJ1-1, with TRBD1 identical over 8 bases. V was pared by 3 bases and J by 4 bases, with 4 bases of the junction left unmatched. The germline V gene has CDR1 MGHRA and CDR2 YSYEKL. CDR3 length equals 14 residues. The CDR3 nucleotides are TGCGCCAGCAGCCAGGACAGGGTACCCACTGAAGCTTTCTTT. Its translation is CASSQDRVPTEAFF.

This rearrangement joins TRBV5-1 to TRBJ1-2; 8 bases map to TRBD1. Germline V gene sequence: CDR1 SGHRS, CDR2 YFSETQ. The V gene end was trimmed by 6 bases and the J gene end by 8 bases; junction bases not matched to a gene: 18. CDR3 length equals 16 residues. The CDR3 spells CASTTTLGTGAGGYTF. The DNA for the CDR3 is TGCGCCAGCACCACGACCCTGGGGACAGGCGCAGGCGGCTACACCTTC.

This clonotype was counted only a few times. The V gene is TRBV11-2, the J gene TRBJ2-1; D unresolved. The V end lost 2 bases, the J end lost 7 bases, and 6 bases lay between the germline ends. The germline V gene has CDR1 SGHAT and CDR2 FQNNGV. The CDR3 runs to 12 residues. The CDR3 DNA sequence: TGTGCCAGCAGCTTACACGCGAATGAGCAGTTCTTC. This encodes CASSLHANEQFF.

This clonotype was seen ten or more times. CDR3 bases: TGTGCCAGCAGTAAAACAGGGGGGAACACTGAAGCTTTCTTT. Its protein is CASSKTGGNTEAFF. The V and J genes are TRBV6-5 and TRBJ1-1; 8 bases are shared with TRBD1. CDR3 length equals 14 residues. V dropped 5 bases and J dropped 1; count of bases not matched to a gene: 3. Germline lookup yields CDR1 MNHEY and CDR2 SVGAGI.

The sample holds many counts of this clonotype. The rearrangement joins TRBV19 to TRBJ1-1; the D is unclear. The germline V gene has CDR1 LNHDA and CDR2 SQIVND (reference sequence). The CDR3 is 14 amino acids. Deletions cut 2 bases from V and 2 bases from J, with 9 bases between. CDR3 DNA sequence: TGTGCCAGTAGTATAACCGCGGGAAACACTGAAGCTTTCTTT. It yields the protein CASSITAGNTEAFF.

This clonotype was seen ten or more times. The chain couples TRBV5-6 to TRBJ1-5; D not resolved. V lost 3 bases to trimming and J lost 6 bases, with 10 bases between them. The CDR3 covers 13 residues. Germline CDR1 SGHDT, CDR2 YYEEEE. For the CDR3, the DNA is TGTGCCAGCAGCTCCCGAGGCGTTCAGCCCCAGCATTTT. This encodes CASSSRGVQPQHF.

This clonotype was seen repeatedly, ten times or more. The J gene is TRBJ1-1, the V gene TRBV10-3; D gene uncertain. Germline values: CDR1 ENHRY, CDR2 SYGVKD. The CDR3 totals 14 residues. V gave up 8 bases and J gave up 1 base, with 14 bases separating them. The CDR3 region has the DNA TGTGCCATCGGGCGCGGTAGCAGGAACACTGAAGCTTTCTTT. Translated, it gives CAIGRGSRNTEAFF.

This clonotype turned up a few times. The CDR3 region has the DNA TGTGCCAGCAGCCAAGATGGGCGGGGGGGGCAAGGCAATGAGCAGTTCTTC. Its translation: CASSQDGRGGQGNEQFF. The chain joins TRBV4-2 to TRBJ2-1, with 9 nucleotides matching TRBD2. Germline V gives CDR1 LGHNA, CDR2 YNFKEQ. This CDR3 spans 17 amino acids. Germline trimming cut 0 bases from V and 6 bases from J; bases unmatched to any gene: 9.

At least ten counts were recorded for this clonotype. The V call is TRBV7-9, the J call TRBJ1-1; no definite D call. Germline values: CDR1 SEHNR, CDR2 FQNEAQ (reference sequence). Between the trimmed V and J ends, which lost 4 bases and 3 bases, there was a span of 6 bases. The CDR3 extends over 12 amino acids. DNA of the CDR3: TGTGCCAGCAGCTCCTGGGACACTGAAGCTTTCTTT. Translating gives CASSSWDTEAFF.

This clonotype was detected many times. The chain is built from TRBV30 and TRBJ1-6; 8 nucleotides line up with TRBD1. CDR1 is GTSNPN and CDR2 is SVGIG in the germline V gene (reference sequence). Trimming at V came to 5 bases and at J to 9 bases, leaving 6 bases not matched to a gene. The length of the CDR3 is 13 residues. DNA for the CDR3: TGTGCCTGGCGACAGGGGCAAGCTTCACCCCTCCACTTT. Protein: CAWRQGQASPLHF.

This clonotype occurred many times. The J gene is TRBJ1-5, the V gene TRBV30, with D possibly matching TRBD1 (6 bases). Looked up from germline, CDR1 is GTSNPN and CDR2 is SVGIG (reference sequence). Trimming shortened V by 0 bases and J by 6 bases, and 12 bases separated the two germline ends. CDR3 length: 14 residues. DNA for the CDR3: TGTGCCTGGAGTGTCGGGGGCAAGAGTCAGCCCCAGCATTTT. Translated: CAWSVGGKSQPQHF.

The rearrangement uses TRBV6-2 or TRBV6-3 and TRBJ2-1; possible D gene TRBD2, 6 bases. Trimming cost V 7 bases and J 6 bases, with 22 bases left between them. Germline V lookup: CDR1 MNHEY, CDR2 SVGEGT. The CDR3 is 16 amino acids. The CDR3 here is CASTHDSLALANEQFF. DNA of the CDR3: TGTGCCAGCACCCACGACTCGCTAGCGCTGGCCAATGAGCAGTTCTTC.

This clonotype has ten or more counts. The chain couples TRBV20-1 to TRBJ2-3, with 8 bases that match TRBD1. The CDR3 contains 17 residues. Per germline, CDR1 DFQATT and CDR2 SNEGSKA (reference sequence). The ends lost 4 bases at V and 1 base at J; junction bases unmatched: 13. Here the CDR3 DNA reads TGCAGTGCTAAAGGCCAGGGGGCCCTAGCTGGCACAGATACGCAGTATTTT. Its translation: CSAKGQGALAGTDTQYF.